The 21 T cell receptor beta chains presented below share a single source sample, sequenced in a study of Ad26.COV2.S vaccination and SARS-CoV-2 variants (dated by TCRdb to the early 2020s). The sample's treatment or condition label, in plain terms: 15 to 20 received Ad26.COV2.S at low or high dose, single or two shots; a few received placebo; per-sample allocation not given. For vaccine and placebo recipients, repertoires were sequenced using samples collected on day 63 after the first injection. Library method: the immunoSEQ multiplex PCR assay. As stored in TCRdb, this immuneACCESS dataset retains in-frame rearrangements with V and J assigned. A fraction of the clones does not appear; measured against another copy, unresolved V genes explain less than half of the discrepancy, and the remainder lacks a known reason. This sample holds 380,000 or so clones; 83% were observed only once. The top ten clones comprise about 7.1% of the sample.

The material sequenced was peripheral blood, taken in a trial of Ad26.COV2.S vaccine versus placebo. These receptors came from a person between 18 and 59 years old who received the Ad26.COV2.S COVID-19 vaccine or a placebo.

A few counts support this clone. This chain uses TRBV11-2 with TRBJ2-3; D unclear. The CDR3 consists of 14 residues. The germline CDR1 and CDR2 sequences are SGHAT and FQNNGV. Trimming shortened V by 1 base and J by 2 bases, and 7 bases separated the two germline ends. CDR3 protein: CASSLAVLTDTQYF. CDR3 bases: TGTGCCAGCAGCTTAGCGGTACTCACAGATACGCAGTATTTT.

This clone has a handful of counts. The chain has TRBV18 and TRBJ2-7; possible D gene TRBD1, 6 bases. Trimming took 5 bases from V and 7 from J, leaving 21 bases between them. This CDR3 is built from 15 residues. Germline V gives CDR1 KGHSH, CDR2 LQKENI. The CDR3 DNA follows: TGTGCCAGCTCATATACCAGGGGCACGTCAGATGAGCAGTACTTC. Its protein is CASSYTRGTSDEQYF.

The chain joins TRBV11-3 to TRBJ1-1, with D possibly TRBD1 on 6 matching bases. The CDR3 length is 16 residues. Between the trimmed V and J ends, which lost 0 bases and 4 bases, there was a span of 15 bases. Germline-derived CDR1 and CDR2 are SGHNT and YENEEA. The CDR3 is CASSLDNRVVSTEAFF. CDR3 bases: TGTGCCAGCAGCTTAGACAACAGGGTGGTGAGCACTGAAGCTTTCTTT.

The CDR3 sequence: CASSLDAGPQHF. For the CDR3, the DNA is TGTGCCAGCAGTTTAGATGCCGGGCCCCAGCATTTT. The chain is built from TRBV12-3 or TRBV12-4 and TRBJ1-5; D call uncertain. Trimming shortened V by 1 base and J by 9 bases, and 7 bases separated the two germline ends. This CDR3 is 12 amino acids long.

The chain links TRBV4-1 to TRBJ1-5; D unresolved. The germline CDR1 and CDR2 sequences are MGHRA and YSYEKL. Trimming stripped 1 base from V and 4 bases from J, with 14 bases between. The CDR3 runs 16 residues. CDR3 sequence: CASSQVGRSRNQPQHF. The CDR3 bases are TGCGCCAGCAGCCAAGTGGGCAGGAGTAGGAATCAGCCCCAGCATTTT.

The chain has TRBV11-2 and TRBJ2-7; perhaps TRBD2 as D (5 bases). In germline, CDR1 is SGHAT, CDR2 FQNNGV. The CDR3 has 12 residues. Trimming pared 8 bases from V and 5 bases from J, leaving 13 bases between. CDR3 in amino acids: CASLGIGNEQYF. CDR3 nucleotide sequence: TGTGCCAGCCTCGGGATCGGAAACGAGCAGTACTTC.

The chain carries TRBV11-2 and TRBJ1-2, with 10 bases fitting TRBD1. This CDR3 has 13 residues. Germline trimming cut 7 bases from V and 5 bases from J; bases unmatched to any gene: 4. CDR1 and CDR2 from the germline V gene are SGHAT and FQNNGV. CDR3 sequence reads: CASNRDRGYGYTF. CDR3 nucleotide sequence: TGTGCCAGCAACCGGGACAGGGGTTATGGCTACACCTTC.

This sequence joins TRBV11-2 and TRBJ1-6; D is undetermined. The ends were cut back, 4 bases at V and 7 bases at J, with 8 bases in the middle. Germline V gene sequence: CDR1 SGHAT, CDR2 FQNNGV. The CDR3 is made up of 13 amino acids. CDR3 nucleotides: TGTGCCAGCAGCTCGACGGGGAATTCACCCCTCCACTTT. This codes for CASSSTGNSPLHF.

The chain joins TRBV4-2 to TRBJ2-7; TRBD2 aligns across 14 bases. The length of the CDR3 is 15 residues. Germline loops: CDR1 LGHNA, CDR2 YNFKEQ. Germline trimming cut 5 bases from V and 6 bases from J; bases unmatched to any gene: 6. The CDR3 protein is CASSAPGTSGGEQYF. Written as DNA, the CDR3 is TGTGCCAGCAGCGCCCCCGGGACTAGCGGGGGCGAGCAGTACTTC.

The chain has TRBV2 and TRBJ1-2, with a possible D match to TRBD1 (5 bases). V was pared by 7 bases and J by 9 bases, with 12 bases between. Per germline, CDR1 SNHLY and CDR2 FYNNEI. The CDR3 has 11 amino acids. The CDR3 region has the DNA TGTGCCAGCACCATGGGGGTCAGCTACACCTTC. It codes for CASTMGVSYTF.

V usage is TRBV5-4 and J usage is TRBJ2-1, with D unclear. Germline V gene data show CDR1 as SGHNT and CDR2 as YYREEE (reference sequence). There are 14 residues in the CDR3. V shed 4 bases and J shed 7 bases, with 15 bases lying between them. The CDR3 protein is CASSPEIVGNEQFF. CDR3 nucleotides: TGTGCCAGCAGCCCTGAGATTGTAGGGAATGAGCAGTTCTTC.

V and J are TRBV4-2 and TRBJ1-2, with D possibly matching TRBD1 (6 bases). V was cut by 2 bases and J by 4 bases, with 14 bases left in between. This CDR3 is built from 15 residues. Germline values: CDR1 LGHNA, CDR2 YNFKEQ. The CDR3 nucleotides are TGTGCCAGCAGCCAACTAACAGGGAGAAGCTATGGCTACACCTTC. The encoded protein is CASSQLTGRSYGYTF.

The chain has TRBV9 and TRBJ2-1; 10 bases map to TRBD2. Germline-derived CDR1 and CDR2 are SGDLS and YYNGEE. The CDR3 contains 16 residues. With 3 bases clipped from V and 7 bases from J, the junction kept 10 bases outside the gene matches. In DNA, the CDR3 is TGTGCCAGCAGCGCGCCGATAGCGGGAGGATGGAATGAGCAGTTCTTC. Its protein is CASSAPIAGGWNEQFF.

V usage is TRBV7-2 and J usage is TRBJ2-2, with TRBD2 identical over 10 bases. Germline CDR1 and CDR2: SGHTA and FQGNSA. The CDR3 covers 15 residues. V shed 5 bases and J 5 bases; nucleotides not matched to a gene: 5. The CDR3 reads CASSPMGLATGELFF. The CDR3 region has the DNA TGTGCCAGCAGCCCAATGGGACTAGCGACCGGGGAGCTGTTTTTT.

As regards this clone: The same CDR3 is also encoded by other DNA sequences in this sample. The gene calls are TRBV7-9 and TRBJ2-5; no firm D call. This CDR3 is built from 11 residues. Trimming took 3 bases from V and 4 from J, leaving 3 bases between them. The V gene's germline CDR1 is SEHNR and CDR2 FQNEAQ (reference sequence). The DNA for the CDR3 is TGTGCCAGCAGCTTTTTAGAGACCCAGTACTTC. Translated: CASSFLETQYF.

The chain uses TRBV15 and TRBJ2-2; weak D call: TRBD1 (5 bases). Germline values: CDR1 LNHNV, CDR2 YYDKDF (reference sequence). CDR3 length: 14 amino acids. With 1 base removed from V and 6 bases from J, the gap between germline ends came to 9 bases. The CDR3 loop is CATSRVRVPGELFF. In nucleotides, the CDR3 is TGTGCCACCAGCAGAGTCAGGGTACCCGGGGAGCTGTTTTTT.

The chain recombines TRBV6-6 with TRBJ2-7; the D is unclear. From germline, CDR1 is MNHNY and CDR2 SVGAGI (reference sequence). The CDR3 runs to 12 residues. Trimming left V 7 bases short and J 6 bases short, with 13 bases between. The DNA of the CDR3 is TGTGCCAGCAAGGCCCGCCCGCGCGAGCAGTACTTC. Amino acid sequence: CASKARPREQYF.

The chain carries TRBV18 and TRBJ2-3, with D uncertain. Germline lookup yields CDR1 KGHSH and CDR2 LQKENI. V dropped 6 bases and J dropped 5 bases, with 12 bases sitting between them. This CDR3 has 13 amino acids. CDR3 protein: CASSSGKEDTQYF. The CDR3 nucleotides are TGTGCCAGCTCCTCAGGCAAGGAAGATACGCAGTATTTT.

The rearrangement uses TRBV19 and TRBJ2-1, with D possibly being TRBD2 (5 bases). CDR3 length: 16 amino acids. V was trimmed by 3 bases and J by 7 bases, leaving 19 bases between them. CDR1 LNHDA and CDR2 SQIVND come from the germline V gene (reference sequence). CDR3 nucleotide sequence: TGTGCCAGTAGTATGACCGGGATAACCTTTGGGAATGAGCAGTTCTTC. This gives the protein CASSMTGITFGNEQFF.

The rearrangement joins TRBV19 to TRBJ2-1, with TRBD2 identical over 8 bases. The CDR3 totals 15 residues. Trimming took 3 bases from V and 8 from J; bases not matched to a gene: 9. Germline V gene data show CDR1 as LNHDA and CDR2 as SQIVND (reference sequence). The CDR3 here is CASSMNGRAPDEQFF. CDR3 bases: TGTGCCAGTAGTATGAACGGGAGGGCCCCCGATGAGCAGTTCTTC.

The rearrangement joins TRBV7-2 to TRBJ1-1; D is ambiguous. V lost 3 bases to trimming and J lost 0 bases, with 8 bases between them. The CDR3 runs to 14 residues. CDR1 and CDR2 from the germline V gene are SGHTA and FQGNSA. The CDR3 reads CASSFNGLNTEAFF. The DNA for the CDR3 is TGTGCCAGCAGCTTTAACGGATTGAACACTGAAGCTTTCTTT. The full variable domain, rest sourced from reference TRBV7-2 and TRBJ1-1, is GAGVSQSPSNKVTEKGKDVELRCDPISGHTALYWYRQSLGQGLEFLIYFQGNSAPDKSGLPSDRFSAERTGGSVSTLTIQRTQQEDSAVYLCASSFNGLNTEAFFGQGTRLTVV.